The 16 T cell receptor beta chains listed next were all sequenced from one sample in a study of OX40 agonist ivuxolimab in advanced cancers. Assay: immunoSEQ multiplex PCR; the TCRdb copy retains only in-frame clones and omits some. The sample has approximately 52,000 clones, approximately 86% seen once. The sample consisted of CD4+ or CD8+ T cells sorted from blood, taken in a trial of the OX40 agonist ivuxolimab. The receptors derive from an adult with an advanced solid tumor such as melanoma, head and neck, liver or kidney cancer.

The genes are TRBV7-9 and TRBJ1-6, with D perhaps TRBD1 (6 bases). Germline V gene data show CDR1 as SEHNR and CDR2 as FQNEAQ (reference sequence). The CDR3 is 15 amino acids. V was pared by 4 bases and J by 7 bases, with 14 bases between. CDR3 DNA sequence: TGTGCCAGCAGCTCCCCGACAGGTTACAATTCACCCCTCCACTTT. The encoded protein is CASSSPTGYNSPLHF.

V is TRBV9 and J is TRBJ2-1, with 13 bases that match TRBD2. The CDR3 has 13 residues. Unmatched junction bases numbered 0, after V lost 0 bases and J lost 12 bases. Germline CDR1 SGDLS, CDR2 YYNGEE. The CDR3 here is CASSVGLAGGQFF. CDR3 nucleotides: TGTGCCAGCAGCGTAGGACTAGCGGGGGGGCAGTTCTTC.

The chain carries TRBV9 and TRBJ1-2; unclear D gene. V shed 0 bases and J shed 2 bases, with 5 bases lying between them. This CDR3 is 13 amino acids long. CDR1 is SGDLS, CDR2 YYNGEE, per germline. For the CDR3, the DNA is TGTGCCAGCAGCGTAGTGGGAAACTATGGCTACACCTTC. This gives the protein CASSVVGNYGYTF.

This chain uses TRBV6-1 with TRBJ1-2; D is ambiguous. The CDR3 extends over 12 amino acids. Germline V gene lookup returns CDR1 MNHNS and CDR2 SASEGT. Trimming pared 6 bases from V and 1 base from J, leaving 6 bases between. CDR3 in amino acids: CASRDGNYGYTF. For the CDR3, the DNA is TGTGCCAGCAGGGACGGTAACTATGGCTACACCTTC.

The rearrangement joins TRBV11-2 to TRBJ1-2; D is uncertain. With 0 bases removed from V and 0 bases from J, the gap between germline ends came to 5 bases. The CDR3 is 14 amino acids. The germline V gene has CDR1 SGHAT and CDR2 FQNNGV. CDR3 sequence reads: CASSLDGANYGYTF. CDR3 nucleotides: TGTGCCAGCAGCTTAGATGGGGCTAACTATGGCTACACCTTC.

The chain carries TRBV5-6 and TRBJ2-3; 10 positions match TRBD2. Germline-derived CDR1 and CDR2 are SGHDT and YYEEEE. V lost 0 bases to trimming and J lost 7 bases; unmatched junction nucleotides: 8. The CDR3 sequence is 16 residues long. As DNA, the CDR3 is TGTGCCAGCAGCTTGGGGCTAGCGGGGGCCTCCAATACGCAGTATTTT. This codes for CASSLGLAGASNTQYF.

V gene TRBV12-5 combines with J gene TRBJ2-7, with 12 positions matching TRBD1. V lost 5 bases, J lost 6 bases, and 8 bases stayed unmatched. The germline gives CDR1 LGHNT, CDR2 FRNRAP. This CDR3 region has 15 residues. The CDR3 protein is CASGKGGTGGLEQYF. The DNA for the CDR3 is TGTGCTAGTGGTAAAGGAGGGACAGGGGGCCTCGAGCAGTACTTC.

The V call is TRBV6-5, the J call TRBJ2-7, with D perhaps matching TRBD2 (5 bases). Germline assignment: CDR1 MNHEY and CDR2 SVGAGI. The CDR3 loop spans 15 amino acids. Deletions cut 3 bases from V and 6 bases from J, with 18 bases between. The CDR3 nucleotides are TGTGCCAGCAGTTATATTTGGACTCATATAGGCGAGCAGTACTTC. Translated, it gives CASSYIWTHIGEQYF.

The chain carries TRBV9 and TRBJ1-4, with D possibly TRBD1 on 5 matching bases. Germline loops: CDR1 SGDLS, CDR2 YYNGEE. V lost 10 bases and J 4 bases, leaving 17 bases between the germline ends. CDR3 length: 14 amino acids. Written as DNA, the CDR3 is TGTGCCTCATGTCGGGACGGCGTTAATGAAAAACTGTTTTTT. Its protein is CASCRDGVNEKLFF.

This chain joins TRBV5-1 and TRBJ2-5; 7 bases fit TRBD1. The CDR3 is 13 amino acids. The germline V gene encodes CDR1 SGHRS and CDR2 YFSETQ. Losses at the gene ends were 5 bases for V and 3 bases for J; bases not matched to a gene: 4. CDR3: CASRSTGEETQYF. The CDR3 region has the DNA TGCGCCAGCAGGTCCACAGGGGAAGAGACCCAGTACTTC.

The rearrangement links TRBV10-1 to TRBJ1-2, with a tentative D call TRBD1 (5 bases). Trimming pared 6 bases from V and 6 bases from J, leaving 14 bases between. Germline CDR1 WNHNN, CDR2 SYGVQD (reference sequence). This CDR3 has 13 amino acids. The CDR3 loop is CASRGVPPDGYTF. CDR3 sequence (DNA): TGCGCCAGCAGAGGGGTGCCCCCGGATGGCTACACCTTC.

The V call is TRBV5-1, the J call TRBJ1-5, with D possibly being TRBD1 (6 bases). The CDR3 consists of 16 residues. CDR1 is SGHRS, CDR2 YFSETQ, per germline. The V end lost 0 bases, the J end lost 1 base, and 11 bases lay between the germline ends. CDR3 DNA sequence: TGCGCCAGCAGCTTGGGTGTGGGGGCGAGCAATCAGCCCCAGCATTTT. It codes for CASSLGVGASNQPQHF. Full variable domain (remainder filled in from reference TRBV5-1 and TRBJ1-5): KAGVTQTPRYLIKTRGQQVTLSCSPISGHRSVSWYQQTPGQGLQFLFEYFSETQRNKGNFPGRFSGRQFSNSRSEMNVSTLELGDSALYLCASSLGVGASNQPQHFGDGTRLSIL.

This clone was observed a few times. V usage is TRBV5-4 and J usage is TRBJ2-2; 8 bases agree with TRBD1. The CDR3 loop spans 14 amino acids. V gave up 4 bases and J gave up 1 base; unmatched junction bases: 0. The V gene's germline CDR1 is SGHNT and CDR2 YYREEE (reference sequence). CDR3 sequence: CASSGTGNTGELFF. CDR3 sequence (DNA): TGTGCCAGCAGCGGGACAGGGAACACCGGGGAGCTGTTTTTT.

The V call is TRBV27, the J call TRBJ2-1; D assignment may be TRBD1 or TRBD2 (5 bases each). Trimming left V 8 bases short and J 6 bases short, with 5 bases between. The CDR3 runs to 10 residues. Per the germline V gene, CDR1 is MNHEY and CDR2 is SMNVEV (reference sequence). CDR3 DNA: TGTGCCAGCGGGGGCAATGAGCAGTTCTTC. This codes for CASGGNEQFF.

In DNA, the CDR3 is TGTGCCAGCAGCCCTCGGGACGTGAACACCGGGGAGCTGTTTTTT. Translated: CASSPRDVNTGELFF. This sequence joins TRBV7-2 and TRBJ2-2, with D possibly being TRBD1 or TRBD2 (5 bases each). V was pared by 5 bases and J by 1 base, with 11 bases between. CDR1 and CDR2 (germline): SGHTA, FQGNSA. This CDR3 region has 15 residues. Full variable domain (outside the CDR3, taken from reference TRBV7-2 and TRBJ2-2): GAGVSQSPSNKVTEKGKDVELRCDPISGHTALYWYRQSLGQGLEFLIYFQGNSAPDKSGLPSDRFSAERTGGSVSTLTIQRTQQEDSAVYLCASSPRDVNTGELFFGEGSRLTVL.

The J gene is TRBJ2-7, the V gene TRBV6-5; 11 nucleotides agree with TRBD1. Germline CDR1 reads MNHEY; CDR2 reads SVGAGI. After removal of 5 bases from V and 7 bases from J, the junction contained 7 bases not matched to a gene. This CDR3 has 14 amino acids. The CDR3 here is CASSRGTGGREQYF. The CDR3 nucleotides are TGTGCCAGCAGTCGAGGGACAGGGGGGAGGGAGCAGTACTTC.